The 24 T cell receptor beta chains below come from one sample, sequenced in a study of cytomegalovirus exposure and HLA in healthy donors. Primers included in the PCR were 60 Vbeta and 13 Jbeta primers. The repertoire was sequenced with immunoSEQ multiplex PCR; TCRdb's copy has only in-frame clones and lacks some. The table records about 150,000 clones, 70% to 80% of them present only once. Sequencing was carried out using PBMCs. The receptors shown here come from a human donor in good health.

The chain is built from TRBV15 and TRBJ1-4; weak D call: TRBD1 (6 bases). Germline assignment: CDR1 LNHNV and CDR2 YYDKDF (reference sequence). Trimming removed 3 bases at V and 8 bases at J, with 19 bases between. The CDR3 extends over 16 amino acids. DNA for the CDR3: TGTGCCACCAGCAGTGATGGCAGGGGAATAGGGGAAAAACTGTTTTTT. It encodes CATSSDGRGIGEKLFF.

This chain connects TRBV28 to TRBJ1-5, with D perhaps TRBD1 (5 bases). Trimming pared 4 bases from V and 3 bases from J, leaving 19 bases between. Germline V gives CDR1 MDHEN, CDR2 SYDVKM. The CDR3 totals 17 residues. DNA for the CDR3: TGTGCCAGCAGTTCTCTACTTGGCGACAGTCCCAATCAGCCCCAGCATTTT. Protein sequence: CASSSLLGDSPNQPQHF.

This chain uses TRBV9 with TRBJ2-5; D gene unclear. The CDR3 is 13 amino acids. Germline CDR1 and CDR2: SGDLS and YYNGEE. V was pared by 3 bases and J by 3 bases, with 9 bases between. CDR3 amino acids: CASSDVLEETQYF. CDR3 nucleotide sequence: TGTGCCAGCAGCGATGTTCTAGAAGAGACCCAGTACTTC. Full variable domain (remainder filled in from reference TRBV9 and TRBJ2-5): DSGVTQTPKHLITATGQRVTLRCSPRSGDLSVYWYQQSLDQGLQFLIQYYNGEERAKGNILERFSAQQFPDLHSELNLSSLELGDSALYFCASSDVLEETQYFGPGTRLLVL.

The J gene is TRBJ2-7, the V gene TRBV6-7; 9 positions agree with TRBD2. TRBV6-7 is filed as an ORF, its function uncertain. The CDR3 runs to 18 residues. Unmatched junction bases numbered 10, after V lost 0 bases and J lost 1 base. CDR3 amino acids: CASSYSRRGAGGSYEQYF. The CDR3 nucleotides read TGTGCCAGCAGTTACTCGAGGAGAGGAGCGGGAGGTTCCTACGAGCAGTACTTC.

Points on this clone: The same CDR3 can be traced to other DNA sequences in this sample. This chain links TRBV6-5 with TRBJ2-3, with a possible D match to TRBD1 (6 bases). The CDR3 loop spans 12 amino acids. Germline CDR1 is MNHEY and CDR2 is SVGAGI. V was clipped by 6 bases and J by 5 bases, with 9 bases between them. The CDR3 loop is CASSRGGDTQYF. CDR3 nucleotide sequence: TGTGCCAGCAGCCGAGGGGGAGATACGCAGTATTTT.

This clone was counted between two and nine times. This chain connects TRBV7-6 to TRBJ2-1; D is unresolved. Germline V gene data show CDR1 as SGHVS and CDR2 as FNYEAQ. The V end was cut by 2 bases, the J end by 6 bases, with 8 bases between. The CDR3 runs 13 residues. CDR3 sequence (DNA): TGTGCCAGCAGCTTAATCGGGTCCAATGAGCAGTTCTTC. As protein: CASSLIGSNEQFF. Using reference TRBV7-6 and TRBJ2-1 for the parts outside the CDR3, the full variable domain is GAGVSQSPRYKVTKRGQDVALRCDPISGHVSLYWYRQALGQGPEFLTYFNYEAQQDKSGLPNDRFSAERPEGSISTLTIQRTEQRDSAMYRCASSLIGSNEQFFGPGTRLTVL.

The chain is built from TRBV30 and TRBJ1-2, with 7 nucleotides matching TRBD1. With 1 base clipped from V and 4 bases from J, the junction kept 6 bases outside the gene matches. CDR3 length equals 14 residues. Looked up from germline, CDR1 is GTSNPN and CDR2 is SVGIG (reference sequence). CDR3 residues: CAWSEHRGGYGYTF. DNA of the CDR3: TGTGCCTGGAGTGAGCACAGGGGTGGCTATGGCTACACCTTC.

The V gene is TRBV9, the J gene TRBJ2-1, with D possibly being TRBD2 (6 bases). The length of the CDR3 is 15 residues. CDR1 and CDR2 (germline): SGDLS, YYNGEE. V was clipped by 0 bases and J by 3 bases, with 10 bases between them. The CDR3 protein is CASSVGASDYNEQFF. The CDR3 DNA reads as TGTGCCAGCAGCGTAGGGGCTAGCGACTACAATGAGCAGTTCTTC.

CDR3: CASSFAGGTREQYF. The CDR3 bases are TGTGCCAGCAGTTTTGCTGGCGGGACCCGCGAGCAGTACTTC. The chain has TRBV28 and TRBJ2-7, with a tentative D call TRBD2 (6 bases). The germline V and J ends were trimmed by 3 bases and 6 bases, with 15 bases remaining between them. The CDR3 spans 14 residues. Germline V gene data show CDR1 as MDHEN and CDR2 as SYDVKM.

The V and J genes are TRBV7-2 and TRBJ2-3, with 7 bases fitting TRBD1. With 7 bases clipped from V and 0 bases from J, the junction kept 4 bases outside the gene matches. CDR3 length: 14 residues. Per the germline V gene, CDR1 is SGHTA and CDR2 is FQGNSA. The CDR3 sequence: CASKGAASTDTQYF. The CDR3 region has the DNA TGTGCCAGCAAGGGGGCAGCCAGCACAGATACGCAGTATTTT.

This clone was seen once. V is TRBV2 and J is TRBJ1-1, with no clear D. V lost 7 bases, J lost 1 base, and 10 bases lay in between. The CDR3 contains 13 residues. Germline CDR1 SNHLY, CDR2 FYNNEI. DNA for the CDR3: TGTGCCAGCACCGGAGGCAGGAACACTGAAGCTTTCTTT. It yields the protein CASTGGRNTEAFF.

The chain employs TRBV4-1 and TRBJ1-5; no reliable D call. The CDR3 loop spans 13 amino acids. The V gene's germline CDR1 is MGHRA and CDR2 YSYEKL. V lost 2 bases and J lost 8, with 10 bases in between. This chain's CDR3 is CASSQRPEEPQHF. The CDR3 bases are TGCGCCAGCAGCCAAAGACCGGAGGAGCCCCAGCATTTT.

The chain carries TRBV6-4 and TRBJ2-7, with 13 positions matching TRBD2. The germline V gene encodes CDR1 MRHNA and CDR2 SNTAGT. Trimming cost V 2 bases and J 4 bases; bases outside gene matches: 2. This CDR3 has 15 residues. CDR3 in amino acids: CASSDRTSGGYEQYF. CDR3 DNA sequence: TGTGCCAGCAGTGACAGGACTAGCGGGGGTTACGAGCAGTACTTC.

The chain couples TRBV28 to TRBJ1-2; D call uncertain. The CDR3 consists of 14 residues. The germline V gene encodes CDR1 MDHEN and CDR2 SYDVKM. With 6 bases removed from V and 4 bases from J, the gap between germline ends came to 15 bases. The CDR3 DNA is TGTGCCAGCAGCTCAGGCGCTCCCCCCTATGGCTACACCTTC. Residues: CASSSGAPPYGYTF.

The chain combines TRBV6-5 with TRBJ1-2, with 9 nucleotides matching TRBD1. The CDR3 runs 14 residues. V lost 5 bases to trimming and J lost 7 bases; unmatched junction nucleotides: 8. In germline, CDR1 is MNHEY, CDR2 SVGAGI. The CDR3 DNA follows: TGTGCCAGCAGTACCGGACAGGGGATTCTTGGCTACACCTTC. This sequence encodes CASSTGQGILGYTF.

This clone was seen a few times. The genes are TRBV9 and TRBJ2-3; D may be TRBD2 (5 bases). Trimming shortened V by 4 bases and J by 0 bases, and 12 bases separated the two germline ends. Germline lookup yields CDR1 SGDLS and CDR2 YYNGEE. The CDR3 runs 15 residues. CDR3 loop: CASSKIASSTDTQYF. CDR3 coding DNA: TGTGCCAGCAGCAAAATAGCGAGCAGCACAGATACGCAGTATTTT.

DNA for the CDR3: TGTGCCAGCAGACGGACAGGGTCTGCTGAGCAGTTCTTC. It specifies CASRRTGSAEQFF. This chain links TRBV6-5 with TRBJ2-1, with TRBD1 matching over 8 bases. Germline V gene lookup returns CDR1 MNHEY and CDR2 SVGAGI. The ends lost 6 bases at V and 9 bases at J; junction bases unmatched: 7. The CDR3 covers 13 residues.

This clone appeared once. V is TRBV28 and J is TRBJ1-3; D uncertain. CDR1 and CDR2 from the germline V gene are MDHEN and SYDVKM. CDR3 size: 16 residues. V gave up 5 bases and J gave up 0 bases, with 14 bases separating them. In DNA form, the CDR3 reads TGTGCCAGCAGTACTTGGGAGCCACCCTCTGGAAACACCATATATTTT. Translation: CASSTWEPPSGNTIYF. Together with reference TRBV28 and TRBJ1-3, the CDR3 gives the full variable domain: DVKVTQSSRYLVKRTGEKVFLECVQDMDHENMFWYRQDPGLGLRLIYFSYDVKMKEKGDIPEGYSVSREKKERFSLILESASTNQTSMYLCASSTWEPPSGNTIYFGEGSWLTVV.

This clone appeared once. This chain links TRBV5-1 with TRBJ1-1; weak D call: TRBD1 (6 bases). This CDR3 comprises 15 residues. The ends were cut back, 0 bases at V and 1 base at J, with 10 bases in the middle. CDR1 is SGHRS, CDR2 YFSETQ, per germline. In DNA, the CDR3 is TGCGCCAGCAGCTTGGGGGACACCCCGAACACTGAAGCTTTCTTT. Its protein is CASSLGDTPNTEAFF.

V usage is TRBV19 and J usage is TRBJ1-1; 9 bases align to TRBD1. The germline CDR1 and CDR2 sequences are LNHDA and SQIVND (reference sequence). The length of the CDR3 is 13 residues. V was clipped by 7 bases and J by 6 bases; unmatched bases: 6. CDR3 in amino acids: CASIGTGMSEAFF. The CDR3 DNA follows: TGTGCCAGTATTGGGACAGGGATGTCTGAAGCTTTCTTT.

The V gene is TRBV28, the J gene TRBJ1-1; D gene ambiguous. There are 11 residues in the CDR3. V lost 6 bases to trimming and J lost 2 bases, with 4 bases between them. CDR1 is MDHEN, CDR2 SYDVKM, per germline. Here the CDR3 DNA reads TGTGCCAGCAGAACAAACACTGAAGCTTTCTTT. This sequence encodes CASRTNTEAFF.

The V and J genes are TRBV2 and TRBJ1-4; D uncertain. The germline V and J ends were trimmed by 8 bases and 0 bases, with 10 bases remaining between them. From germline, CDR1 is SNHLY and CDR2 FYNNEI. The CDR3 sequence is 14 residues long. CDR3 region: CASEKPATNEKLFF. In nucleotides, the CDR3 is TGTGCCAGCGAGAAGCCCGCAACTAATGAAAAACTGTTTTTT.

The rearrangement joins TRBV6-1 to TRBJ1-1; 8 nucleotides match TRBD1. The CDR3 totals 14 residues. Germline V gene sequence: CDR1 MNHNS, CDR2 SASEGT. J lost 6 bases, V lost 8 bases, and 11 bases had no gene match. The CDR3 coding sequence is TGTGCCAGCCTCCTGGCAGGGGGCTTCCCTGAAGCTTTCTTT. The encoded protein is CASLLAGGFPEAFF.

J is TRBJ2-2 and V is TRBV19; D gene ambiguous. V shed 2 bases and J shed 0 bases, with 10 bases lying between them. The CDR3 has 16 amino acids. The germline V gene encodes CDR1 LNHDA and CDR2 SQIVND (reference sequence). The CDR3 sequence is CASSISESANTGELFF. CDR3 coding DNA: TGTGCCAGTAGTATATCGGAGAGCGCGAACACCGGGGAGCTGTTTTTT.